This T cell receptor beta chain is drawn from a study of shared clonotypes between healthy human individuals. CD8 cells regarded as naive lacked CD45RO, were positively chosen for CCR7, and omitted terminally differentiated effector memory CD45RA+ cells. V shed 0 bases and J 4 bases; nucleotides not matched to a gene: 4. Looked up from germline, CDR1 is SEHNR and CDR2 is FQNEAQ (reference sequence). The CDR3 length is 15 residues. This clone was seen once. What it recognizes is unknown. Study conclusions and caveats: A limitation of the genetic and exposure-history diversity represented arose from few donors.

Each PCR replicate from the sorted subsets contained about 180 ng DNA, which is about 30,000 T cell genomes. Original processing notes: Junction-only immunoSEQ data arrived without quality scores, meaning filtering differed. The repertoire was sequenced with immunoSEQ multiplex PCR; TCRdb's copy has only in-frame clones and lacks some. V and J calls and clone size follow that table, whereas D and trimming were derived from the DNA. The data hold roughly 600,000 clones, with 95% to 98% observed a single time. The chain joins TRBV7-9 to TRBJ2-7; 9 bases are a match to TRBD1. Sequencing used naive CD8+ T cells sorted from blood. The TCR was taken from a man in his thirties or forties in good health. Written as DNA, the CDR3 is TGTGCCAGCAGCTTAGCGGGACAGGGATTGTACGAGCAGTACTTC. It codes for CASSLAGQGLYEQYF.